What follows are 18 T cell receptor beta chains derived from one specimen sequenced in a study of blood T cells in healthy people across ages. It was with a sample-barcoded 5' primer and a J-beta primer mix that a second PCR of about 6 to 12 cycles was run. TCRdb re-analysed the 5' RACE reads in MiXCR, keeping a single row per CDR3 protein. The sample has about 1,800,000 distinct CDR3 sequences, over 25% seen once. Material: blood. The source is a woman younger than 45 in good health.

This chain links TRBV9 with TRBJ2-3, with a possible D match to TRBD2 (6 bases). V was cut by 4 bases and J by 1 base, with 16 bases left in between. Germline V lookup: CDR1 SGDLS, CDR2 YYNGEE. This CDR3 spans 16 amino acids. CDR3 in amino acids: CASSLGGGSGTDTQYF. CDR3 nucleotide sequence: TGTGCCAGCAGCTTGGGGGGAGGTAGTGGCACAGATACGCAGTATTTT. The full variable domain, rest sourced from reference TRBV9 and TRBJ2-3, is DSGVTQTPKHLITATGQRVTLRCSPRSGDLSVYWYQQSLDQGLQFLIQYYNGEERAKGNILERFSAQQFPDLHSELNLSSLELGDSALYFCASSLGGGSGTDTQYFGPGTRLTVL.

The chain employs TRBV12-3 or TRBV12-4 and TRBJ2-3; D is possibly TRBD1 or TRBD2 (5 bases each). V lost 3 bases, J lost 2 bases, and 12 bases lay in between. This CDR3 comprises 15 residues. The CDR3 spells CASSFIGTDTDTQYF. CDR3 sequence (DNA): TGTGCCAGCAGTTTTATCGGGACCGACACAGATACGCAGTATTTT.

This clonotype was seen more than once but under ten times. A single base separates this from a much larger clone, so it may be a read error. This rearrangement joins TRBV7-9 to TRBJ2-3; 10 positions match TRBD1. The CDR3 spans 14 residues. The germline gives CDR1 SEHNR, CDR2 FQNEAQ (reference sequence). The trim removed 8 bases at V and 4 bases at J, leaving 6 bases unmatched. CDR3 amino acids: CASALTGGADTQYF. CDR3 coding DNA: TGTGCCAGCGCCCTGACAGGGGGCGCAGATACGCAGTATTTT.

This chain connects TRBV2 to TRBJ1-2; no reliable D call. Trimming pared 6 bases from V and 1 base from J, leaving 6 bases between. CDR1 is SNHLY, CDR2 FYNNEI, per germline. CDR3 length: 12 residues. The CDR3 loop is CASRDFNYGYTF. The CDR3 bases are TGTGCCAGCAGAGACTTTAACTATGGCTACACCTTC.

The V call is TRBV2, the J call TRBJ1-4; D uncertain. CDR1 is SNHLY and CDR2 is FYNNEI in the germline V gene. With 4 bases removed from V and 4 bases from J, the gap between germline ends came to 7 bases. There are 13 residues in the CDR3. CDR3 loop: CASSVENNEKLFF. The CDR3 nucleotides are TGTGCCAGCAGTGTCGAAAATAATGAAAAACTGTTTTTT. Looking up the rest from reference TRBV2 and TRBJ1-4 gives the full variable domain: EPEVTQTPSHQVTQMGQEVILRCVPISNHLYFYWYRQILGQKVEFLVSFYNNEISEKSEIFDDQFSVERPDGSNFTLKIRSTKLEDSAMYFCASSVENNEKLFFGSGTQLSVL.

With regard to this clonotype: One junction end does not reproduce the germline sequence, and a read error may be involved. The CDR3 sequence: CASSYRQPMDSPPHF. The CDR3 DNA follows: TGTGCCAGCAGTTATCGACAGCCCATGGATTCACCCCCCCACTTT. The genes are TRBV27 and TRBJ1-6; D might be TRBD1 (5 bases). The length of the CDR3 is 15 residues. Germline CDR1 MNHEY, CDR2 SMNVEV (reference sequence).

The sample holds many counts of this clonotype. The chain carries TRBV20-1 and TRBJ1-2; D gene ambiguous. The CDR3 contains 13 residues. Germline V gives CDR1 DFQATT, CDR2 SNEGSKA (reference sequence). The ends were cut back, 6 bases at V and 1 base at J, with 12 bases in the middle. The CDR3 DNA sequence: TGCAGTGCCTACGGGAGAAATAACTATGGCTACACCTTC. This sequence encodes CSAYGRNNYGYTF.

Concerning this clonotype itself: It may be a read error: a sequence one base away is much more abundant. J is TRBJ1-5 and V is TRBV7-2; D is perhaps TRBD1 (6 bases). Trimming took off 6 bases at V and 6 bases at J, with 18 bases between the two ends. Germline V gene lookup returns CDR1 SGHTA and CDR2 FQGNSA. CDR3 length: 15 residues. This chain's CDR3 is CASRQGGTDSQPQHF. CDR3 bases: TGTGCCAGCAGACAGGGCGGGACCGATAGTCAGCCCCAGCATTTT.

The gene calls are TRBV6-5 and TRBJ2-1, with D unclear. V lost 6 bases to trimming and J lost 8 bases, with 14 bases between them. Germline V lookup: CDR1 MNHEY, CDR2 SVGAGI. The CDR3 consists of 13 residues. The CDR3 sequence: CASSRERGYEQFF. The CDR3 DNA is TGTGCCAGCAGCCGAGAGCGAGGCTATGAGCAGTTCTTC.

As concerns this clonotype: A read error is likely, as this CDR3 ends without the conserved phenylalanine or tryptophan. This chain uses TRBV2 with TRBJ2-4, with 7 positions matching TRBD2. Germline V gives CDR1 SNHLY, CDR2 FYNNEI. This CDR3 is built from 13 residues. The trim removed 5 bases at V and 8 bases at J, leaving 6 bases unmatched. The CDR3 DNA sequence: TGTGCCAGCAGTCGGCGACTAGCAGACATTCAGTACTGC. Protein: CASSRRLADIQYC.

J is TRBJ2-7 and V is TRBV28, with D unresolved. The CDR3 is 12 residues long. From germline, CDR1 is MDHEN and CDR2 SYDVKM. The V end was cut by 5 bases, the J end by 6 bases, with 11 bases between. CDR3 loop: CASSLFLSEQYF. The CDR3 DNA reads as TGTGCCAGCAGTCTATTTCTGTCCGAGCAGTACTTC.

The chain recombines TRBV2 with TRBJ1-1; TRBD1 agrees at 9 bases. The CDR3 is 14 residues long. Germline V gene data show CDR1 as SNHLY and CDR2 as FYNNEI. The junction had 7 bases not matched to a gene; V was cut back by 6 bases and J by 5 bases. Here the CDR3 DNA reads TGTGCCAGCAGGAGACAGGGGGTTGGTACTGAAGCTTTCTTT. It translates to CASRRQGVGTEAFF.

The rearrangement links TRBV20-1 to TRBJ2-5; perhaps TRBD2 as D (6 bases). Germline V lookup: CDR1 DFQATT, CDR2 SNEGSKA (reference sequence). The CDR3 runs 14 residues. V lost 7 bases, J lost 1 base, and 16 bases lay in between. This CDR3 reads CSGGVTPFQETQYF. The CDR3, as DNA: TGCAGTGGGGGGGTTACGCCCTTCCAAGAGACCCAGTACTTC.

This clonotype has a handful of counts. The chain links TRBV12-3 or TRBV12-4 to TRBJ2-3; no reliable D call. The CDR3 runs to 15 residues. Trimming removed 2 bases at V and 0 bases at J, with 9 bases between. CDR3 sequence: CASSLNSTSTDTQYF. CDR3 sequence (DNA): TGTGCCAGCAGTTTAAACAGTACAAGCACAGATACGCAGTATTTT.

This clonotype appeared many times. The chain is built from TRBV5-1 and TRBJ2-1; D gene ambiguous. Trimming stripped 2 bases from V and 5 bases from J, with 11 bases between. The CDR3 extends over 14 amino acids. Per the germline V gene, CDR1 is SGHRS and CDR2 is YFSETQ. This CDR3 is CASSLVIGNNEQFF. The DNA for the CDR3 is TGCGCCAGCAGCTTAGTGATAGGGAACAATGAGCAGTTCTTC.

The chain is built from TRBV5-1 and TRBJ2-1, with a tentative D call TRBD2 (5 bases). The CDR3 length is 19 residues. The germline V gene encodes CDR1 SGHRS and CDR2 YFSETQ. The V end was cut by 0 bases, the J end by 3 bases, with 22 bases between. The DNA for the CDR3 is TGCGCCAGCAGCTTGGTAATCGCGGGTCTGGCCAAAGACTACAATGAGCAGTTCTTC. Protein product: CASSLVIAGLAKDYNEQFF.

The chain couples TRBV2 to TRBJ1-2; TRBD1 matches at 8 bases. V shed 7 bases, J shed 1 base, and the junction held 5 bases outside the gene matches. Per germline, CDR1 SNHLY and CDR2 FYNNEI. This CDR3 has 14 residues. The CDR3 reads CASTLQGVNYGYTF. CDR3 in DNA: TGTGCCAGCACCTTACAGGGGGTTAACTATGGCTACACCTTC.

The CDR3: CASSQESNAGAVFVRTQYF. The CDR3 region has the DNA TGTGCCAGCAGCCAAGAAAGTAATGCGGGAGCGGTCTTCGTAAGGACCCAGTACTTC. The V and J genes are TRBV14 and TRBJ2-5; TRBD2 agrees at 7 bases. Germline V CDR1 and CDR2: SGHDN, FVKESK. V trimming: 0 bases; J trimming: 7 bases; junction bases outside the gene matches: 20. The CDR3 contains 19 residues.